These T cell receptor beta chains were read from a single sample in a study of T cells after yellow fever vaccination. TCRdb redid the calling of the 5' RACE reads with MiXCR, one entry per CDR3 protein. This table has under 250,000 distinct CDR3 sequences, more than 3% appearing once. The sample here was CD4+ T cells sorted from PBMCs, taken 10 days after the yellow fever booster vaccination. These receptors came from a young man who received the YFV17D yellow fever vaccine. Both conserved end residues are part of each CDR3. A D gene is named only where the DNA matches it firmly. Clone size is shown for a subset of rows, as once, few, many or a class of expanded clone.

J gene,CDR3 length,D gene,clone size,V gene,CDR3 protein,CDR3 DNA
TRBJ2-7,12,NA,many,TRBV27,CASSSIRGEQYF,TGTGCCAGCAGTTCAATAAGAGGCGAGCAGTACTTC
TRBJ2-3,14,TRBD1,many,TRBV5-4,CASSLNRGLDTQYF,TGTGCCAGCAGCTTGAACAGGGGGCTAGATACGCAGTATTTT
TRBJ2-3,16,NA,NA,TRBV4-3,CASSQGTFGTVDTQYF,TGCGCCAGCAGCCAAGGAACATTCGGGACGGTAGATACGCAGTATTTT
TRBJ2-7,13,NA,many,TRBV7-2,CASSPNRVQEQYF,TGTGCCAGCAGCCCCAACAGGGTGCAAGAGCAGTACTTC
TRBJ2-5,17,TRBD1,NA,TRBV5-1,CASSYEPIGQGIETQYF,TGCGCCAGCAGCTACGAGCCCATCGGACAGGGAATTGAGACCCAGTACTTC
TRBJ2-2,15,NA,many,TRBV4-3,CASSLGYPNTGELFF,TGCGCCAGCAGCCTCGGCTACCCGAACACCGGGGAGCTGTTTTTT
TRBJ1-5,16,TRBD1,few,TRBV7-8,CASSLVSGQRNQPQHF,TGTGCCAGCAGCTTAGTGTCGGGACAGCGCAATCAGCCCCAGCATTTT
TRBJ1-2,12,NA,many,TRBV6-5,CASSTPGRSRHF,TGTGCCAGCAGTACCCCCGGTCGCTCTCGGCACTTC
TRBJ2-1,12,NA,few,TRBV23-1,CASSHHYNEQFF,TGCGCCAGCAGTCATCATTACAATGAGCAGTTCTTC
TRBJ1-6,13,NA,few,TRBV7-3,CASSFTYNSPLHF,TGTGCCAGCAGCTTTACTTATAATTCACCCCTCCACTTT
TRBJ2-1,17,TRBD2,few,TRBV7-3,CASSLVQLAGGFNEQFF,TGTGCCAGCAGCTTAGTCCAGCTAGCGGGGGGGTTCAATGAGCAGTTCTTC
TRBJ2-5,15,NA,many,TRBV5-1,CASSFRGGADGTQYF,TGCGCCAGCAGCTTCCGTGGGGGGGCCGACGGGACCCAGTACTTC
TRBJ1-5,16,NA,NA,TRBV2,CASRGDIFGGDQPQHF,TGTGCCAGCAGGGGGGACATATTCGGAGGCGATCAGCCCCAGCATTTT
TRBJ1-2,12,NA,many,TRBV20-1,CSAPTVTYGYTF,TGCAGTGCTCCGACAGTCACCTATGGCTACACCTTC
TRBJ1-1,15,TRBD1,many,TRBV11-2,CASSSRGGMNTEAFF,TGTGCCAGCAGCTCCAGGGGGGGGATGAACACTGAAGCTTTCTTT
TRBJ2-5,13,NA,many,TRBV5-1,CASSLAGRETQYF,TGCGCCAGCAGCTTGGCCGGGCGAGAGACCCAGTACTTC
TRBJ2-2,14,NA,NA,TRBV5-4,CASSSRNWGGELFF,TGTGCCAGCAGCTCCCGTAACTGGGGCGGGGAGCTGTTTTTT
TRBJ2-6,13,NA,NA,TRBV25-1,CASKNSGANVLTF,TGTGCCAGCAAGAACTCTGGGGCCAACGTCCTGACTTTC
TRBJ2-2,14,NA,many,TRBV7-2,CASTTQGGTGELFF,TGTGCCAGCACCACCCAGGGGGGCACCGGGGAGCTGTTTTTT
TRBJ1-1,14,NA,many,TRBV18,CASSPPVGEVGAFF,TGTGCCAGCTCACCACCGGTTGGGGAGGTTGGGGCTTTCTTT
TRBJ2-3,19,TRBD2,few,TRBV7-2,CASSLVGASGGRGADTQYF,TGTGCCAGCAGCTTAGTCGGGGCGAGCGGGGGGCGTGGAGCAGATACGCAGTATTTT
TRBJ2-5,18,TRBD1,many,TRBV7-7,CASSLFAPGTGDGETQYF,TGTGCCAGCAGCTTGTTCGCCCCCGGGACAGGGGATGGAGAGACCCAGTACTTC
TRBJ1-6,15,NA,NA,TRBV5-1,CASSIQSSYNSPLHF,TGCGCCAGCAGCATACAGAGCTCCTATAATTCACCCCTCCACTTT
TRBJ2-3,14,NA,NA,TRBV2,CASSDGVSTDTQYF,TGTGCCAGCAGTGATGGGGTTAGCACAGATACGCAGTATTTT
TRBJ1-5,14,NA,NA,TRBV20-1,CSARDYRAGQPQHF,TGCAGTGCTAGAGATTACAGGGCGGGTCAGCCCCAGCATTTT
TRBJ1-6,15,TRBD1,NA,TRBV3-1,CASSQGRGHGSPLHF,TGTGCCAGCAGCCAAGGCAGGGGGCATGGATCACCCCTCCACTTT
TRBJ1-2,13,NA,NA,TRBV6-2/TRBV6-3,CASSYIGQAPKTF,TGTGCCAGCAGTTACATCGGCCAAGCCCCCAAAACCTTC